These T cell receptor beta chains were read from a single sample in a study of identical twins. TCRdb ran MiXCR on the 5' RACE reads and lists one entry per CDR3 protein. The sample yields about 890,000 distinct CDR3 sequences, 9% to 15% seen once. This sample also appeared in a second study, on yellow fever vaccine responses in identical twins.

Source material: PBMCs. The receptors stem from a woman between 18 and 29 years old in good health. Both conserved end residues are part of each CDR3. A D gene is named only where the DNA matches it firmly. Clone size is given for some rows only: seen once, a few or many times, or a class if the clone is expanded.

D,J,size,V,CDR3,DNA
-,TRBJ1-1,few,TRBV7-8,CASSQPGRGDTEAFF,TGTGCCAGCAGCCAACCGGGGCGAGGAGACACTGAAGCTTTCTTT
-,TRBJ2-1,few,TRBV20-1,CSASSSNEQFF,TGCAGTGCTTCTAGCTCCAATGAGCAGTTCTTC
-,TRBJ2-7,-,TRBV10-3,CAISPRQGTSYEQYF,TGTGCCATCAGCCCCCGGCAGGGCACCTCCTACGAGCAGTACTTC
TRBD2,TRBJ2-1,-,TRBV7-3,CASRESGSTYNEQFF,TGTGCCAGCAGAGAAAGCGGGAGCACCTACAATGAGCAGTTCTTC
TRBD1,TRBJ2-3,few,TRBV3-1,CASSPGQGWSTDTQYF,TGTGCCAGCAGCCCGGGACAGGGTTGGTCCACAGATACGCAGTATTTT
-,TRBJ1-4,few,TRBV3-1,CASSQGEVLKKLFF,TGTGCCAGCAGCCAAGGGGAAGTGCTGAAGAAGCTGTTTTTT
-,TRBJ2-1,once,TRBV7-6,CASSFRPRGPPQYEQFF,TGTGCCAGCAGCTTCCGACCCCGAGGGCCCCCCCAATATGAGCAGTTCTTC
TRBD2,TRBJ2-7,-,TRBV25-1,CASSESSGRGYEQYF,TGTGCCAGCAGTGAATCAAGCGGGAGGGGATACGAGCAGTACTTC
TRBD2,TRBJ2-1,-,TRBV13,CASSPRTSGGSYNEQFF,TGTGCCAGCAGCCCTAGGACTAGCGGGGGCTCCTACAATGAGCAGTTCTTC
-,TRBJ1-6,few,TRBV4-1,CASSSLPGLLDSPLHF,TGCGCCAGCAGCTCTTTACCGGGACTACTGGATTCACCCCTCCACTTT
-,TRBJ2-5,few,TRBV20-1,CSASLILPSQETQYF,TGCAGTGCTAGCTTGATATTGCCCAGCCAAGAGACCCAGTACTTC
-,TRBJ2-3,-,TRBV5-1,CASSLGEVVPDTQYF,TGCGCCAGCAGCTTGGGGGAAGTAGTACCAGATACGCAGTATTTT
TRBD2,TRBJ2-7,few,TRBV12-3/TRBV12-4,CAISLSGRLEQYF,TGTGCCATCTCCCTTAGCGGGAGACTCGAGCAGTACTTC
TRBD1,TRBJ2-1,few,TRBV12-3/TRBV12-4,CASCPTGTGSHGEQFF,TGTGCCAGCTGTCCCACCGGGACAGGGTCTCACGGTGAGCAGTTCTTC
-,TRBJ2-5,few,TRBV10-2,CASSVRGLKETQYF,TGCGCCAGCAGTGTGAGGGGACTGAAAGAGACCCAGTACTTC
TRBD2,TRBJ2-5,-,TRBV7-9,CASNSGGAAETQYF,TGTGCCAGCAATAGCGGGGGGGCCGCAGAGACCCAGTACTTC
-,TRBJ1-3,-,TRBV6-1,CASSHFLSSGNTIYF,TGTGCCAGCAGTCATTTCTTGAGCTCTGGAAACACCATATATTTT
TRBD1,TRBJ1-6,-,TRBV4-1,CASSQRGQSGDSPLHF,TGCGCCAGCAGCCAGAGGGGACAGAGTGGGGATTCACCCCTCCACTTT
TRBD1,TRBJ2-7,few,TRBV28,CASSFGDRGYEQYF,TGTGCCAGCAGTTTCGGGGACAGGGGGTACGAGCAGTACTTC
TRBD2,TRBJ2-2,-,TRBV18,CASSRGLAVDTGELFF,TGTGCCAGCTCCCGAGGACTAGCGGTAGACACCGGGGAGCTGTTTTTT
-,TRBJ1-5,few,TRBV3-1,CASSTRGKPQHF,TGTGCCAGCAGCACCAGGGGAAAGCCCCAGCATTTT
-,TRBJ1-1,many,TRBV29-1,CSVDNPGTNAEAFF,TGCAGCGTTGATAATCCCGGGACCAACGCTGAAGCTTTCTTT
-,TRBJ2-3,few,TRBV10-1,CASSWGASGTDTQYF,TGCGCCAGCTCCTGGGGGGCTAGCGGCACAGATACGCAGTATTTT
-,TRBJ1-3,-,TRBV14,CASSQEDRPLGNTIYF,TGTGCCAGCAGCCAAGAAGACAGGCCCCTAGGAAACACCATATATTTT
TRBD1,TRBJ2-6,many,TRBV28,CASSNPGTANSGANVLTF,TGTGCCAGCAGTAATCCCGGGACAGCCAACTCTGGGGCCAACGTCCTGACTTTC
TRBD2,TRBJ2-1,many,TRBV12-3/TRBV12-4,CASSRPIMAGGPYNEQFF,TGTGCCAGCAGCCGCCCCATTATGGCGGGAGGGCCATACAATGAGCAGTTCTTC
-,TRBJ1-5,-,TRBV6-1,CASSVSGGSGQPQHF,TGTGCCAGCAGTGTCAGCGGGGGGTCTGGACAGCCCCAGCATTTT
TRBD2,TRBJ2-5,-,TRBV10-1,CASSELRTSGYQETQYF,TGCGCCAGCAGTGAGCTGCGGACTAGCGGGTACCAAGAGACCCAGTACTTC
TRBD2,TRBJ2-3,-,TRBV11-3,CASSSIREDTDTQYF,TGTGCCAGCAGCTCCATTCGGGAGGACACAGATACGCAGTATTTT
-,TRBJ1-3,-,TRBV19,CASSIRNTIYF,TGTGCCAGTAGTATTCGAAACACCATATATTTT
-,TRBJ2-1,-,TRBV20-1,CSASLSGDEQFF,TGCAGTGCTAGTCTGTCCGGGGATGAGCAGTTCTTC
TRBD1,TRBJ1-2,-,TRBV5-1,CASSFSTGSLGYTF,TGCGCCAGCAGCTTCTCGACAGGGTCTCTTGGCTACACCTTC
-,TRBJ1-4,few,TRBV5-1,CASSLRARTNEKLFF,TGCGCCAGCAGCTTGAGGGCTCGGACCAATGAAAAACTGTTTTTT
-,TRBJ2-1,many,TRBV27,CASSWGSYNEQFF,TGCGCCAGCAGCTGGGGGTCCTACAATGAGCAGTTCTTC
-,TRBJ2-3,-,TRBV4-1,CASSQAGEGAAGDRDTQYF,TGCGCCAGCAGCCAAGCTGGGGAGGGGGCGGCCGGGGACCGAGATACGCAGTATTTT
TRBD1,TRBJ2-1,-,TRBV5-1,CATRQGEGSYNEQFF,TGCGCCACCCGTCAGGGGGAAGGGTCCTACAATGAGCAGTTCTTC
-,TRBJ2-1,-,TRBV13,CASSAYTSLNYNEQFF,TGTGCCAGCAGCGCGTATACTAGCCTCAACTACAATGAGCAGTTCTTC
TRBD1,TRBJ1-1,-,TRBV5-8,CASSPTTGGRTEAFF,TGTGCCAGCAGTCCAACGACAGGGGGGCGGACTGAAGCTTTCTTT
-,TRBJ2-1,-,TRBV20-1,CSARAVDEQFF,TGCAGTGCTAGAGCGGTGGATGAGCAGTTCTTC
TRBD1,TRBJ2-7,few,TRBV12-3/TRBV12-4,CASGYRGEQYF,TGTGCCAGCGGATACAGGGGCGAGCAGTACTTC
TRBD1,TRBJ1-1,few,TRBV7-9,CASSIGPGQGRNTEAFF,TGTGCCAGCAGCATAGGGCCGGGACAGGGAAGGAACACTGAAGCTTTCTTT
-,TRBJ2-2,-,TRBV20-1,CSAATDEYTGELFF,TGCAGTGCCGCTACAGATGAGTACACCGGGGAGCTGTTTTTT
-,TRBJ2-7,many,TRBV12-3/TRBV12-4,CASNINSLVGEQYF,TGTGCCAGCAACATCAACTCCTTAGTGGGAGAGCAGTACTTC
TRBD1,TRBJ1-1,-,TRBV2,CASSVGTGITEAFF,TGTGCCAGCAGTGTCGGGACAGGGATCACTGAAGCTTTCTTT
TRBD2,TRBJ2-1,many,TRBV29-1,CSVPSGRLSLEQFF,TGCAGCGTTCCTAGCGGGAGGTTGTCGTTAGAGCAGTTCTTC
-,TRBJ1-5,few,TRBV25-1,CASSESSSWEPQHF,TGTGCCAGCAGTGAATCCTCTAGTTGGGAGCCCCAGCATTTT
TRBD2,TRBJ2-1,few,TRBV28,CASRNDAGGHNEQFF,TGTGCCAGCAGAAATGACGCGGGGGGGCACAATGAGCAGTTCTTC
TRBD1,TRBJ1-2,-,TRBV2,CASRGDRGNYGYTF,TGTGCCAGCAGGGGTGACAGGGGTAACTATGGCTACACCTTC
-,TRBJ2-2,-,TRBV9,CASSASLTYTGELFF,TGTGCCAGCAGCGCATCCTTGACCTACACCGGGGAGCTGTTTTTT
TRBD1,TRBJ2-1,few,TRBV27,CASSPWGTGYNEQFF,TGTGCCAGCAGTCCTTGGGGGACAGGGTACAATGAGCAGTTCTTC
-,TRBJ1-6,-,TRBV28,CASSLWGTPGSNSPLHF,TGTGCCAGCAGTTTATGGGGGACCCCGGGCTCGAATTCACCCCTCCACTTT
-,TRBJ2-6,many,TRBV12-3/TRBV12-4,CASSATPSGANVLTF,TGTGCCAGCAGTGCAACCCCCTCTGGGGCCAACGTCCTGACTTTC
TRBD1,TRBJ2-5,-,TRBV6-5,CASSYVQGADQETQYF,TGTGCCAGCAGTTACGTGCAGGGGGCAGATCAAGAGACCCAGTACTTC
-,TRBJ2-6,-,TRBV2,CASSALGSGANVLTF,TGTGCCAGCAGTGCTTTGGGATCTGGGGCCAACGTCCTGACTTTC
-,TRBJ2-1,-,TRBV28,CASQFSAEQFF,TGTGCCAGCCAGTTTTCGGCTGAGCAGTTCTTC